One sample yielded the 25 T cell receptor beta chains listed below, sequenced in a study of T-cell reconstitution after alpha-beta-depleted transplantation in children. This sample's TCRbeta library carried unique molecular identifier barcodes. Via MiXCR, TCRdb re-called the PCR reads, giving one row per CDR3 protein. The data hold 70,000 to 95,000 distinct CDR3 sequences, with roughly a sixth observed a single time. The material was PBMCs, mostly from graft donor cells, obtained 180 days after TCRalphabeta/CD19-depleted stem cell transplant. The origin of the receptors is a male patient aged 2-15 years who had a stem cell transplant for acute lymphoblastic leukemia, so the T cells may come from the graft donor.

The chain uses TRBV10-3 and TRBJ2-2, with 7 bases matching TRBD2. Germline loops: CDR1 ENHRY, CDR2 SYGVKD. The CDR3 is 16 amino acids. V dropped 5 bases and J dropped 1; count of bases not matched to a gene: 7. CDR3 residues: CAISRSAGQNTGELFF. CDR3 in DNA: TGTGCCATCAGTAGGTCAGCGGGGCAGAACACCGGGGAGCTGTTTTTT.

This clonotype has only a few counts. One junction end does not reproduce the germline sequence, and a read error may be involved. This chain connects TRBV28 to TRBJ1-2; D gene ambiguous. The germline V gene encodes CDR1 MDHEN and CDR2 SYDVKM. The CDR3 totals 10 residues. The CDR3 spells CASSLNSLQF. The CDR3 coding sequence is TGTGCCAGCAGTTTAAACAGTTTACAATTC.

The V and J genes are TRBV3-1 and TRBJ2-5; possibly TRBD1 for D (6 bases). CDR1 is LGHDT and CDR2 is YNNKEL in the germline V gene (reference sequence). CDR3 length equals 14 residues. The V and J ends lost 3 bases and 1 base respectively, with 9 bases between them. CDR3: CASSHRTVQETQYF. CDR3 in DNA: TGTGCCAGCAGCCACCGGACAGTCCAAGAGACCCAGTACTTC.

This chain links TRBV6-5 with TRBJ1-4; 7 positions agree with TRBD1. CDR1 is MNHEY and CDR2 is SVGAGI in the germline V gene. V dropped 0 bases and J dropped 3; count of bases not matched to a gene: 4. The CDR3 spans 16 residues. CDR3 nucleotide sequence: TGTGCCAGCAGTTACTCTCCTGGGACAGCTAATGAAAAACTGTTTTTT. It is translated as CASSYSPGTANEKLFF.

In this sample, this clonotype turned up a few times. The chain combines TRBV14 with TRBJ2-3; D gene uncertain. Germline CDR1 SGHDN, CDR2 FVKESK. V was shortened by 4 bases and J by 8 bases, with 10 bases between the two germline ends. CDR3 length: 12 residues. The CDR3 sequence: CASSRRPGTQYF. The CDR3 DNA is TGTGCCAGCAGCCGCAGACCGGGTACGCAGTATTTT.

This clonotype was seen once. One junction end does not reproduce the germline sequence, and a read error may be involved. The chain joins TRBV5-5 to TRBJ1-1; D is unclear. CDR1 is SGHKS, CDR2 YYEKEE, per germline (reference sequence). CDR3 size: 16 residues. The CDR3 nucleotides read TGTGCCAGCAGCTTGCACCGGGCGGTAGGGAACACTGAAGCGTTCTTT. Encoded protein: CASSLHRAVGNTEAFF.

The J gene is TRBJ2-3, the V gene TRBV6-5; D unresolved. The V end was cut by 2 bases, the J end by 2 bases, with 11 bases between. The CDR3 extends over 15 amino acids. The germline V gene has CDR1 MNHEY and CDR2 SVGAGI. The CDR3 DNA reads as TGTGCCAGCAGTTACAACAAAGGCAACACAGATACGCAGTATTTT. Encoded protein: CASSYNKGNTDTQYF.

This clonotype was detected many times. The rearrangement links TRBV6-5 to TRBJ2-1; TRBD2 matches at 13 bases. Germline V lookup: CDR1 MNHEY, CDR2 SVGAGI. There are 17 residues in the CDR3. With 2 bases clipped from V and 1 base from J, the junction kept 2 bases outside the gene matches. The CDR3 nucleotides read TGTGCCAGCAGTTACCCGGGACTAGCGGGGTCCTACAATGAGCAGTTCTTC. Encoded protein: CASSYPGLAGSYNEQFF.

This rearrangement joins TRBV12-3 or TRBV12-4 to TRBJ2-3; 8 bases fit TRBD2. V trimming: 1 base; J trimming: 5 bases; junction bases outside the gene matches: 2. The CDR3 has 14 amino acids. The CDR3 region is CASSLVSGVDTQYF. DNA of the CDR3: TGTGCCAGCAGTTTAGTTAGCGGGGTAGATACGCAGTATTTT.

This clonotype occurred a few times. The CDR3 is CASSLADTSGFEGFF. CDR3 DNA: TGTGCCAGCAGCTTGGCCGACACTAGCGGCTTCGAGGGGTTCTTC. The gene calls are TRBV5-5 and TRBJ2-1; 8 bases are a match to TRBD2. The CDR3 is made up of 15 amino acids. J gave up 15 bases and V 0 bases, and 14 bases lay outside the gene matches. CDR1 is SGHKS, CDR2 YYEKEE, per germline (reference sequence).

This clonotype was recorded a few times. The chain couples TRBV12-3 or TRBV12-4 to TRBJ1-1, with D possibly being TRBD1 (5 bases). The length of the CDR3 is 15 residues. V gave up 6 bases and J gave up 5 bases, with 19 bases separating them. The CDR3 loop is CASSPVRGSDTEAFF. The CDR3 nucleotides read TGTGCCAGCAGCCCCGTACGGGGGAGTGATACTGAAGCTTTCTTT.

In this sample, this clonotype turned up many times. V gene TRBV18 combines with J gene TRBJ2-7; no reliable D call. The CDR3 is made up of 12 amino acids. The ends were cut back, 1 base at V and 6 bases at J, with 7 bases in the middle. CDR1 and CDR2 from the germline V gene are KGHSH and LQKENI. The CDR3 region is CASSPQGSEQYF. CDR3 coding DNA: TGTGCCAGCTCACCACAGGGAAGCGAGCAGTACTTC.

This clonotype was detected many times. The genes are TRBV11-2 and TRBJ1-4; no definite D call. The germline V gene encodes CDR1 SGHAT and CDR2 FQNNGV. The CDR3 is 14 residues long. V was pared by 5 bases and J by 8 bases, with 15 bases between. The CDR3 protein is CASSPAVYWEKLFF. CDR3 nucleotides: TGTGCCAGCAGCCCCGCCGTCTACTGGGAAAAACTGTTTTTT.

The gene calls are TRBV3-1 and TRBJ2-4; D remains ambiguous. CDR3 length: 13 residues. Germline lookup yields CDR1 LGHDT and CDR2 YNNKEL (reference sequence). Trimming removed 1 base at V and 8 bases at J, with 9 bases between. Here the CDR3 reads CASSQGSPDIQYF. As DNA, the CDR3 is TGTGCCAGCAGCCAAGGGTCCCCGGACATTCAGTACTTC.

The V gene is TRBV3-1, the J gene TRBJ2-5; TRBD1 matches 7 bases. From germline, CDR1 is LGHDT and CDR2 YNNKEL (reference sequence). The ends lost 1 base at V and 5 bases at J; junction bases unmatched: 4. The CDR3 covers 14 residues. This CDR3 reads CASSQVAGGETQYF. The CDR3 DNA reads TGTGCCAGCAGCCAAGTGGCAGGGGGTGAGACCCAGTACTTC.

The chain uses TRBV7-2 and TRBJ2-7, with a possible D match to TRBD1 (6 bases). Trimming left V 3 bases short and J 6 bases short, with 15 bases between. The CDR3 is made up of 14 amino acids. Germline V gene sequence: CDR1 SGHTA, CDR2 FQGNSA. CDR3 in amino acids: CASSFRDISLEQYF. The CDR3 DNA sequence: TGTGCCAGCAGCTTCCGGGACATCAGTCTCGAGCAGTACTTC.

This clonotype occurred a few times. J is TRBJ2-2 and V is TRBV12-3 or TRBV12-4; D is unclear. CDR3 length: 17 residues. With 1 base removed from V and 0 bases from J, the gap between germline ends came to 12 bases. The CDR3 loop reads CASSLVSRRTNTGELFF. The DNA for the CDR3 is TGTGCCAGCAGTTTAGTCTCTCGACGGACGAACACCGGGGAGCTGTTTTTT.

This chain links TRBV5-1 with TRBJ2-3; 10 bases map to TRBD1. CDR1 and CDR2 from the germline V gene are SGHRS and YFSETQ. The J segment lost 0 bases and the V segment lost 6 bases, leaving 7 bases of the junction unmatched. The CDR3 sequence is 16 residues long. The CDR3 coding sequence is TGCGCCAGCAAGGGGACAGGGGCTTCTAGCACAGATACGCAGTATTTT. Translating it yields CASKGTGASSTDTQYF.

The chain links TRBV7-6 to TRBJ2-3, with unresolved D. This CDR3 is 16 amino acids long. V lost 1 base, J lost 1 base, and 12 bases lay in between. Looked up from germline, CDR1 is SGHVS and CDR2 is FNYEAQ. CDR3 coding DNA: TGTGCCAGCAGCTTAGTAGGAGACTTACGCACAGATACGCAGTATTTT. Residues: CASSLVGDLRTDTQYF.

This chain connects TRBV12-3 or TRBV12-4 to TRBJ1-1, with a weak D call TRBD1 (6 bases). The CDR3 length is 15 residues. Trimming took off 2 bases at V and 0 bases at J, with 10 bases between the two ends. The CDR3: CASSLLQGMNTEAFF. The CDR3 region has the DNA TGTGCCAGCAGTTTACTACAGGGTATGAACACTGAAGCTTTCTTT.

This clonotype was seen a handful of times. The rearrangement joins TRBV6-1 to TRBJ1-1, with a tentative D call TRBD1 (5 bases). CDR1 and CDR2 from the germline V gene are MNHNS and SASEGT. V was pared by 3 bases and J by 5 bases, with 22 bases between. The CDR3 runs 17 residues. CDR3 coding DNA: TGTGCCAGCAGTGACGACAGAGCCTACAACTCCGTTACTGAAGCTTTCTTT. Translating it yields CASSDDRAYNSVTEAFF.

The CDR3 loop reads CCARDRSGGPDTGELFF. The CDR3 DNA reads as TGCTGCGCTAGAGATCGAAGCGGGGGGCCGGACACCGGGGAGCTGTTTTTT. The chain uses TRBV20-1 and TRBJ2-2; TRBD2 matches 9 bases. The germline CDR1 and CDR2 sequences are DFQATT and SNEGSKA (reference sequence). The CDR3 is made up of 17 amino acids.

This clonotype was seen at least ten times. The chain couples TRBV6-1 to TRBJ2-2; 9 nucleotides align to TRBD1. In germline, CDR1 is MNHNS, CDR2 SASEGT. This CDR3 contains 16 residues. Losses at the gene ends were 5 bases for V and 7 bases for J; bases not matched to a gene: 11. CDR3 sequence (DNA): TGTGCCAGCAGTCTGGGTTGGACAGGGGTTATCGGGGAGCTGTTTTTT. Translating gives CASSLGWTGVIGELFF.

This clonotype came up a few times. The rearrangement uses TRBV19 and TRBJ2-2; 11 bases are a match to TRBD1. Germline V gene lookup returns CDR1 LNHDA and CDR2 SQIVND (reference sequence). The V gene end was trimmed by 3 bases and the J gene end by 0 bases; junction bases not matched to a gene: 9. CDR3 size: 19 residues. CDR3 nucleotide sequence: TGTGCCAGTAGTATGGGTGCCGGGACAGGGGGACCGAACACCGGGGAGCTGTTTTTT. It codes for CASSMGAGTGGPNTGELFF.

This clonotype was found a few times. The genes are TRBV12-3 or TRBV12-4 and TRBJ1-5; the D gene is possibly TRBD1 (5 bases). The V end was cut by 1 base, the J end by 0 bases, with 13 bases between. The length of the CDR3 is 17 residues. CDR3 nucleotides: TGTGCCAGCAGTTTAGACGAGGGGAGGGGTAGCAATCAGCCCCAGCATTTT. It specifies CASSLDEGRGSNQPQHF.